Shown below are 16 T cell receptor beta chains from a single sample sequenced in a study of blood T cell repertoires in COVID-19. TCRdb's copy holds only in-frame clones and misses some; the assay was immunoSEQ multiplex PCR. The sample lists 120,000 to 150,000 clones; 65% to 85% were seen once. Material for sequencing was PBMCs or T cells enriched from blood (not recorded which). The source of these receptors is a woman in her fifties or sixties who had been exposed to COVID-19.

V gene TRBV19 combines with J gene TRBJ1-3; D is unclear. This CDR3 has 13 amino acids. Trimming pared 9 bases from V and 4 bases from J, leaving 13 bases between. The germline gives CDR1 LNHDA, CDR2 SQIVND (reference sequence). In DNA, the CDR3 is TGTGCCAGCGGGGATTTGAGGGGAAACACCATATATTTT. This sequence encodes CASGDLRGNTIYF.

The chain recombines TRBV7-4 with TRBJ1-4; 7 positions match TRBD1. V lost 4 bases, J lost 5 bases, and 4 bases stayed unmatched. The CDR3 totals 14 residues. Germline-derived CDR1 and CDR2 are SGHVT and SQSDAQ. In nucleotides, the CDR3 is TGTGCCAGCAGCTACAGGGGCCCCAATGAAAAACTGTTTTTT. It encodes CASSYRGPNEKLFF. The variable domain in full, completed from reference TRBV7-4 and TRBJ1-4, reads GAGVSQSPRYKVAKRGRDVALRCDSISGHVTLYWYRQTLGQGSEVLTYSQSDAQRDKSGRPSGRFSAERPERSVSTLKIQRTEQGDSAVYLCASSYRGPNEKLFFGSGTQLSVL.

The CDR3 DNA is TGTGCCAGCAGTTACACAGGTTTCGGGGGTCAGCCCCAGCATTTT. This codes for CASSYTGFGGQPQHF. The chain recombines TRBV6-6 with TRBJ1-5, with a tentative D call TRBD1 (5 bases). V shed 2 bases and J shed 6 bases, with 14 bases lying between them. CDR1 MNHNY and CDR2 SVGAGI come from the germline V gene (reference sequence). The CDR3 covers 15 residues.

This chain uses TRBV3-1 (or the pseudogene TRBV3-2) with TRBJ1-6; 9 bases match TRBD1. The V gene end was trimmed by 6 bases and the J gene end by 10 bases; junction bases not matched to a gene: 10. The germline gives CDR1 LGHDT, CDR2 YNNKEL (reference sequence). CDR3 size: 15 residues. The chain's CDR3 is CASRTTGTGRSPLHF. Written as DNA, the CDR3 is TGTGCCAGCAGGACAACCGGGACAGGGAGGTCACCCCTCCACTTT.

The chain links TRBV5-4 to TRBJ2-5; possible D gene TRBD1, 5 bases. V was cut by 4 bases and J by 4 bases, with 14 bases left in between. CDR1 is SGHNT and CDR2 is YYREEE in the germline V gene (reference sequence). This CDR3 contains 14 residues. The CDR3: CASSPDSVRETQYF. CDR3 in DNA: TGTGCCAGCAGCCCCGACAGTGTAAGAGAGACCCAGTACTTC.

This chain uses TRBV9 with TRBJ2-5, with 12 bases aligning to TRBD2. The CDR3 is 15 residues long. The V segment lost 0 bases and the J segment 5 bases; nucleotides outside the gene matches: 2. The V gene's germline CDR1 is SGDLS and CDR2 YYNGEE. The CDR3 is CASSVGGTSGETQYF. CDR3 DNA sequence: TGTGCCAGCAGCGTAGGGGGGACTAGCGGGGAGACCCAGTACTTC. The entire variable domain, with the rest obtained from reference TRBV9 and TRBJ2-5, is as follows: DSGVTQTPKHLITATGQRVTLRCSPRSGDLSVYWYQQSLDQGLQFLIQYYNGEERAKGNILERFSAQQFPDLHSELNLSSLELGDSALYFCASSVGGTSGETQYFGPGTRLLVL.

The genes are TRBV13 and TRBJ2-7; TRBD1 aligns across 9 bases. V lost 5 bases and J lost 2; bases outside the gene matches: 4. This CDR3 spans 14 amino acids. CDR1 PRHDT and CDR2 FYEKMQ come from the germline V gene (reference sequence). The DNA for the CDR3 is TGTGCCAGCAGCCCCCGACAGGGGGCCTACGAGCAGTACTTC. Translated, it gives CASSPRQGAYEQYF.

This chain joins TRBV7-8 and TRBJ2-1; 11 nucleotides line up with TRBD2. Per the germline V gene, CDR1 is SGHVS and CDR2 is FQNEAQ. The CDR3 totals 16 residues. J was trimmed by 5 bases and V by 0 bases; bases with no gene match: 3. CDR3 region: CASSLATSGGHNEQFF. In DNA, the CDR3 is TGTGCCAGCAGCTTAGCAACTAGCGGGGGCCACAATGAGCAGTTCTTC.

The J gene is TRBJ2-3, the V gene TRBV11-3, with a possible D match to TRBD2 (6 bases). CDR1 is SGHNT, CDR2 YENEEA, per germline. CDR3 length equals 13 residues. V lost 1 base and J lost 10, with 12 bases in between. The CDR3 sequence is CASSLVASGSQYF. The CDR3 DNA sequence: TGTGCCAGCAGCTTAGTAGCCAGCGGGTCGCAGTATTTT.

J is TRBJ1-1 and V is TRBV7-3, with a possible D match to TRBD1 (6 bases). Germline V CDR1 and CDR2: SGHTA, FQGTGA. V lost 2 bases to trimming and J lost 0 bases, with 10 bases between them. CDR3 length: 15 residues. The CDR3 region is CASSLQGSMNTEAFF. CDR3 coding DNA: TGTGCCAGCAGCTTACAGGGGTCGATGAACACTGAAGCTTTCTTT.

The sample holds one count of this clone. The chain's CDR3 is CATVEPGTSSAGELFF. In DNA, the CDR3 is TGTGCCACCGTCGAACCCGGGACTAGTAGCGCCGGGGAGCTGTTTTTT. The chain has TRBV7-9 and TRBJ2-2; 8 bases are shared with TRBD2. V lost 10 bases, J lost 6 bases, and 16 bases stayed unmatched. Germline V gene lookup returns CDR1 SEHNR and CDR2 FQNEAQ (reference sequence). The CDR3 is 16 amino acids.

The rearrangement uses TRBV10-2 and TRBJ2-1; tentatively, D is TRBD2 (6 bases). Trimming cost V 4 bases and J 6 bases, with 13 bases left between them. The CDR3 is 14 residues long. Germline loops: CDR1 WSHSY, CDR2 SAAADI. The CDR3 region is CASSATGVRNEQFF. The CDR3 DNA follows: TGCGCCAGCAGTGCAACGGGAGTTCGCAATGAGCAGTTCTTC.

This chain connects TRBV19 to TRBJ2-2, with 12 bases identical to TRBD1. Trimming took 10 bases from V and 2 from J; bases not matched to a gene: 14. CDR1 is LNHDA and CDR2 is SQIVND in the germline V gene (reference sequence). The CDR3 sequence is 18 residues long. For the CDR3, the DNA is TGTGCCACCTCGGGACAGGGGGCGTTTACGGTCAACACCGGGGAGCTGTTTTTT. Its protein is CATSGQGAFTVNTGELFF.

The V gene is TRBV5-6, the J gene TRBJ2-3; 15 bases agree with TRBD2. Losses at the gene ends were 2 bases for V and 6 bases for J; bases not matched to a gene: 10. The germline CDR1 and CDR2 sequences are SGHDT and YYEEEE. The CDR3 length is 18 residues. CDR3: CASSFGLGLAGGPDTQYF. DNA for the CDR3: TGTGCCAGCAGCTTCGGCTTAGGACTAGCGGGAGGGCCGGATACGCAGTATTTT.

The V call is TRBV6-2 or TRBV6-3, the J call TRBJ2-1, with no clear D. The CDR3 has 12 residues. Looked up from germline, CDR1 is MNHEY and CDR2 is SVGEGT. V lost 2 bases, J lost 9 bases, and 8 bases lay in between. CDR3 protein: CASSYPHGEQFF. The DNA of the CDR3 is TGTGCCAGCAGTTACCCCCACGGTGAGCAGTTCTTC.

This clone was counted many times. The chain joins TRBV4-2 to TRBJ1-3, with TRBD1 matching over 7 bases. CDR3 length: 15 amino acids. Germline V gene lookup returns CDR1 LGHNA and CDR2 YNFKEQ. V shed 1 base, J shed 2 bases, and the junction held 2 bases outside the gene matches. This CDR3 reads CASSQAGGTGNTIYF. CDR3 sequence (DNA): TGTGCCAGCAGCCAAGCAGGGGGAACTGGAAACACCATATATTTT.